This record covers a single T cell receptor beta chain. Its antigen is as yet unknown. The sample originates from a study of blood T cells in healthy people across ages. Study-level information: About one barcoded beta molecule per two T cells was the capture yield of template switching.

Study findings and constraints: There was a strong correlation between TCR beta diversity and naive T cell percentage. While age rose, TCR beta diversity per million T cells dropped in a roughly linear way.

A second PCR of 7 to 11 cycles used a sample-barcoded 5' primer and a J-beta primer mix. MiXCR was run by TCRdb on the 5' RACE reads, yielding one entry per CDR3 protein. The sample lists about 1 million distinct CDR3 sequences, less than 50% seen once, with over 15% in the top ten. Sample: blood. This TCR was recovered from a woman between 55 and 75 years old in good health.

CDR3 nucleotides: TGTGCCAGCAGCTTGGCAGGGACAGGTTTTACCGAGCAGTACTTC. Translating gives CASSLAGTGFTEQYF. The chain couples TRBV5-5 to TRBJ2-7, with 8 bases fitting TRBD1. Germline lookup yields CDR1 SGHKS and CDR2 YYEKEE (reference sequence). V lost 0 bases to trimming and J lost 6 bases; unmatched junction nucleotides: 8. The CDR3 covers 15 residues.